The following is a T cell receptor (beta chain) sequence with its context. The sample is drawn from a study of T cell changes during pregnancy in multiple sclerosis. Clones were read by immunoSEQ multiplex PCR, and TCRdb kept only the in-frame ones, dropping some. Altogether approximately 100,000 clones are present, approximately 92% being singletons, with the ten largest covering about 3.4%. This CDR3 comprises 13 residues. The germline V gene encodes CDR1 MDHEN and CDR2 SYDVKM. Trimming removed 0 bases at V and 8 bases at J, with 10 bases between. The chain carries TRBV28 and TRBJ1-2; no definite D call. The receptor comes from a female donor with multiple sclerosis, enrolled in a pregnancy study. The sequenced sample was peripheral blood, obtained in the second trimester of pregnancy. CDR3 nucleotide sequence: TGTGCCAGCAGTTTATGGTCCCGCGGGGGCTACACCTTC. Translation: CASSLWSRGGYTF.